The text below deals with one TCR beta chain. This entry belongs to a study of shared T cell receptors in the human thymus. TCRdb keeps only in-frame clones here, not all; method: immunoSEQ multiplex PCR. Of some 640,000 clones in the sample, more than 75% were seen once. Trimming cost V 2 bases and J 4 bases; bases outside gene matches: 1. CDR3 length: 13 residues. Looked up from germline, CDR1 is GTSNPN and CDR2 is SVGIG (reference sequence). The sample was also reused in another study, on human thymus T cells. That work adds: Biased V and J segment usage appeared in thymus and peripheral blood. Thymic repertoires overlap heavily among unrelated individuals, related research has reported.

This TCR was sampled from a boy in the first two years of life with a congenital heart defect. Sample: thymocytes. This chain uses TRBV30 with TRBJ2-1; 8 nucleotides match TRBD2. CDR3: CAWSRGGYNEQFF. For the CDR3, the DNA is TGTGCCTGGAGTCGCGGGGGGTACAATGAGCAGTTCTTC. Variable domain in full (rest from reference TRBV30 and TRBJ2-1): SQTIHQWPATLVQPVGSPLSLECTVEGTSNPNLYWYRQAAGRGLQLLFYSVGIGQISSEVPQNLSASRPQDRQFILSSKKLLLSDSGFYLCAWSRGGYNEQFFGPGTRLTVL.